Listed below are T cell receptor beta chains from one sample, sequenced in a study of blood T cell repertoires in COVID-19. Profiled with immunoSEQ multiplex PCR; TCRdb holds only in-frame clones, not every one. The sample consists of roughly 150,000 clones, roughly 88% of them appearing once. The specimen was PBMCs or T cells enriched from blood (not recorded which). These receptors were taken from a middle-aged man who had recovered from COVID-19. CDR3s include the opening cysteine and the closing phenylalanine or tryptophan. A D gene is named only where the DNA matches it firmly. Clone size is stated in some rows and not others, as once, few, many or a class when expanded.

size,length,J,D,V,CDR3,DNA
-,13,TRBJ1-2,-,TRBV19,CASSIEAVYGYTF,TGTGCCAGTAGTATAGAGGCGGTCTATGGCTACACCTTC
once,15,TRBJ1-6,TRBD1,TRBV15,CATSRFRGDGSPLHF,TGTGCCACCAGCAGATTCAGGGGGGACGGGTCACCCCTCCACTTT
-,18,TRBJ2-3,TRBD2,TRBV30,CASGFSGGGAFVADTQYF,TGTGCCTCAGGCTTCAGCGGGGGGGGAGCATTCGTCGCAGATACGCAGTATTTT
-,14,TRBJ2-1,TRBD2,TRBV7-2,CASSPWTSRNEQFF,TGTGCCAGCAGCCCCTGGACTAGTCGCAATGAGCAGTTCTTC
-,18,TRBJ2-6,TRBD1,TRBV9,CASSAGGQGATGANVLTF,TGTGCCAGCAGCGCCGGGGGACAGGGGGCAACAGGGGCCAACGTCCTGACTTTC
-,12,TRBJ2-5,-,TRBV6-4,CASSDFRETQYF,TGTGCCAGCAGTGACTTTCGGGAGACCCAGTACTTC
-,13,TRBJ2-3,-,TRBV24-1,CATSDLLRETQYF,TGTGCCACCAGTGATTTATTGAGGGAGACGCAGTATTTT
-,16,TRBJ2-3,TRBD2,TRBV11-2,CASSLGTSGLGDTQYF,TGTGCCAGCAGCTTAGGAACTAGCGGATTGGGGGATACGCAGTATTTT
once,14,TRBJ1-1,-,TRBV28,CASSFLRGNTEAFF,TGTGCCAGCAGTTTCCTCAGAGGGAACACTGAAGCTTTCTTT
-,14,TRBJ1-1,TRBD1,TRBV4-3,CASSQTGVRTEAFF,TGCGCCAGCAGCCAAACAGGGGTGAGGACTGAAGCTTTCTTT
-,14,TRBJ1-2,-,TRBV28,CASKLARPNYGYTF,TGTGCCAGCAAACTAGCACGCCCTAACTATGGCTACACCTTC
-,15,TRBJ1-3,-,TRBV18,CASSPRTNSGNTIYF,TGTGCCAGCTCACCAAGGACAAACTCTGGAAACACCATATATTTT
-,15,TRBJ2-1,TRBD1,TRBV10-1,CASVTGTEKYNEQFF,TGCGCCAGCGTCACCGGGACAGAGAAATACAATGAGCAGTTCTTC
-,16,TRBJ2-3,TRBD2,TRBV4-2,CASSQDRRGATDTQYF,TGTGCCAGCAGCCAAGATAGGCGGGGGGCCACAGATACGCAGTATTTT
-,15,TRBJ1-3,TRBD1,TRBV6-5,CASDQGGLSGNTIYF,TGTGCCAGCGACCAGGGGGGACTCTCTGGAAACACCATATATTTT
-,13,TRBJ1-2,-,TRBV6-5,CASSYGGGYGYTF,TGTGCCAGCAGTTACGGGGGCGGCTATGGCTACACCTTC
-,13,TRBJ2-1,-,TRBV4-2,CASSQVGVNEQFF,TGTGCCAGCAGCCAAGTAGGGGTGAATGAGCAGTTCTTC
-,17,TRBJ2-1,TRBD2,TRBV15,CATSRGETSGAGYEQFF,TGTGCCACCAGCAGAGGCGAGACTAGCGGGGCAGGCTATGAGCAGTTCTTC
many,13,TRBJ1-1,-,TRBV7-9,CASSPQRRTEAFF,TGTGCCAGCAGTCCCCAGCGGAGGACTGAAGCTTTCTTT
-,16,TRBJ2-7,TRBD2,TRBV19,CASSRIPAGPYYEQYF,TGTGCCAGTAGTCGGATTCCAGCGGGACCCTACTACGAGCAGTACTTC
few,16,TRBJ1-5,-,TRBV5-5,CASSLAVGGREQPQHF,TGTGCCAGCAGCTTGGCCGTGGGGGGACGAGAACAGCCCCAGCATTTT
-,14,TRBJ2-7,-,TRBV6-4,CASRAKEDSYEQYF,TGTGCCAGCAGGGCCAAGGAAGACAGCTACGAGCAGTACTTC
-,12,TRBJ2-5,-,TRBV7-9,CASSDWQETQYF,TGTGCCAGCAGCGACTGGCAAGAGACCCAGTACTTC
-,17,TRBJ2-1,TRBD1,TRBV5-4,CASSLGSGTGSYNEQFF,TGTGCCAGCAGCTTGGGATCCGGGACAGGCTCCTACAATGAGCAGTTCTTC
once,15,TRBJ1-2,-,TRBV7-2,CASSLGPTGAYGYTF,TGTGCCAGCAGCTTAGGGCCGACAGGCGCCTATGGCTACACCTTC
-,14,TRBJ1-1,-,TRBV11-2,CASSLRDTFTEAFF,TGTGCCAGCAGCCTCCGGGACACCTTTACTGAAGCTTTCTTT
-,12,TRBJ2-7,-,TRBV2,CASSQGFYEQYF,TGTGCCAGCAGCCAGGGTTTCTACGAGCAGTACTTC
-,16,TRBJ2-5,-,TRBV15,CATSRGGGGLQGTQYF,TGTGCCACCAGCAGAGGTGGGGGGGGCCTCCAGGGGACCCAGTACTTC
-,13,TRBJ2-1,-,TRBV19,CASSIGTYNEQFF,TGTGCCAGTAGTATTGGTACATACAATGAGCAGTTCTTC
-,15,TRBJ1-5,-,TRBV6-6,CASSYSGHSNQPQHF,TGTGCCAGCAGTTACTCGGGACACAGCAATCAGCCCCAGCATTTT
-,15,TRBJ1-2,TRBD1,TRBV7-8,CASSLVSWTGDGYTF,TGTGCCAGCAGCTTAGTCTCATGGACAGGGGACGGCTACACCTTC
once,12,TRBJ1-2,-,TRBV18,CASSPGQGGYTF,TGTGCCAGCTCACCAGGGCAGGGGGGCTACACCTTC
-,15,TRBJ1-6,-,TRBV7-3,CASSLQGGEYSPLHF,TGTGCCAGCAGCTTACAGGGAGGAGAATATTCACCCCTCCACTTT
-,14,TRBJ1-5,TRBD1,TRBV24-1,CATSDTGGDQPQHF,TGTGCCACCAGTGATACAGGGGGGGATCAGCCCCAGCATTTT
-,19,TRBJ2-2,-,TRBV24-1,CATSDYTGYRVANTGELFF,TGTGCCACCAGTGACTACACAGGGTATAGGGTCGCGAACACCGGGGAGCTGTTTTTT
-,15,TRBJ2-5,TRBD1,TRBV7-2,CASSPGQGSGKTQYF,TGTGCCAGCAGCCCGGGACAGGGGAGTGGGAAGACCCAGTACTTC
-,14,TRBJ2-1,-,TRBV7-9,CASSLGQFPPEQFF,TGTGCCAGCAGCTTAGGGCAGTTCCCCCCCGAGCAGTTCTTC
-,13,TRBJ1-5,-,TRBV28,CASSPSTGHTQHF,TGTGCCAGCAGCCCCTCGACAGGTCATACCCAGCATTTT
-,15,TRBJ1-4,-,TRBV28,CASRAPRALNEKLFF,TGTGCCAGCAGAGCCCCCAGGGCCCTTAATGAAAAACTGTTTTTT
-,13,TRBJ2-1,-,TRBV5-1,CASSLDRYNEQFF,TGCGCCAGCAGCTTGGATCGGTACAATGAGCAGTTCTTC
-,12,TRBJ1-2,TRBD1,TRBV18,CASSAGQDRGTF,TGTGCCAGCTCCGCGGGACAGGATCGTGGCACCTTC
-,13,TRBJ2-1,-,TRBV12-3/TRBV12-4,CASSLAEGHGSFF,TGTGCCAGCAGTTTAGCGGAAGGACACGGGTCCTTCTTC
-,14,TRBJ1-1,TRBD1,TRBV14,CASSRYRGRGEAFF,TGTGCCAGCAGCCGGTACAGGGGGCGAGGTGAAGCTTTCTTT
-,14,TRBJ1-3,-,TRBV18,CASSPTISGNTIYF,TGTGCCAGCTCACCGACTATTTCTGGAAACACCATATATTTT
-,15,TRBJ1-1,-,TRBV15,CATSREGRGGTEAFF,TGTGCCACCAGCAGAGAGGGTAGGGGGGGCACTGAAGCTTTCTTT
-,15,TRBJ2-7,TRBD2,TRBV23-1,CASNLKKREGGEQYF,TGCGCCAGCAATCTGAAAAAGCGGGAGGGTGGGGAGCAGTACTTC
-,14,TRBJ1-1,TRBD1,TRBV5-5,CASSAQGANTEAFF,TGTGCCAGCAGTGCTCAGGGGGCGAACACTGAAGCTTTCTTT
-,12,TRBJ2-7,-,TRBV7-8,CASSLGDYEQYF,TGTGCCAGCAGCTTAGGCGACTACGAGCAGTACTTC
-,13,TRBJ1-2,-,TRBV14,CASRLAGGRGYTF,TGTGCCAGCCGATTAGCGGGGGGCAGAGGCTACACCTTC
-,13,TRBJ1-1,-,TRBV9,CASSVDGGVEAFF,TGTGCCAGCAGCGTAGACGGAGGGGTTGAAGCTTTCTTT
-,12,TRBJ1-2,-,TRBV9,CASSGQGWGYTF,TGTGCCAGCAGCGGGCAGGGTTGGGGCTACACCTTC
-,15,TRBJ2-7,TRBD1,TRBV11-2,CASSSNRGGGYEQYF,TGTGCCAGCAGCTCTAACAGGGGTGGAGGCTACGAGCAGTACTTC
-,21,TRBJ1-4,-,TRBV21-1,CASSKGPLGGRDCATNEKLFF,TGTGCCAGCAGCAAAGGTCCCCTAGGAGGGAGGGACTGTGCAACTAATGAAAAACTGTTTTTT
-,16,TRBJ1-5,-,TRBV28,CASSVGGDYSNQPQHF,TGTGCCAGCTCCGTCGGGGGAGACTATAGCAATCAGCCCCAGCATTTT
few,15,TRBJ2-2,TRBD2,TRBV5-1,CASSLLAGVTGELFF,TGCGCCAGCAGCTTGTTGGCGGGAGTCACCGGGGAGCTGTTTTTT
once,15,TRBJ1-5,-,TRBV28,CASSTGWYSNQPQHF,TGTGCCAGCAGCACCGGGTGGTATAGCAATCAGCCCCAGCATTTT
-,18,TRBJ2-1,-,TRBV5-4,CASSLIHLSVSSYNEQFF,TGTGCCAGCAGCTTGATCCACTTGTCTGTGAGCTCCTACAATGAGCAGTTCTTC